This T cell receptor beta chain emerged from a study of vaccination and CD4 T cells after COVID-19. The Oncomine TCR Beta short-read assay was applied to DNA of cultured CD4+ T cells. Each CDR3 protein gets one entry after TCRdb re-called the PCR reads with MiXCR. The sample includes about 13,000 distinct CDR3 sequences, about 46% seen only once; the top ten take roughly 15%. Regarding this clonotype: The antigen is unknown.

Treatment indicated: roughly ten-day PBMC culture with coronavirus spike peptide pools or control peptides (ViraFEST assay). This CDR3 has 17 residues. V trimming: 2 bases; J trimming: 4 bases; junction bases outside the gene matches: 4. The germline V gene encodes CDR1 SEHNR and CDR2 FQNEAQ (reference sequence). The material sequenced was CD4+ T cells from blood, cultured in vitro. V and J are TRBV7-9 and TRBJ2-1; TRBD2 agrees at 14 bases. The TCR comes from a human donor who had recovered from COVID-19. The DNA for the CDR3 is TGTGCCAGCAGCTTATGGACTAGCGGGGGGCTTTACAATGAGCAGTTCTTC. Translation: CASSLWTSGGLYNEQFF.